Listed below are T cell receptor beta chains from one sample, sequenced in a study of radiation and T cells in renal cell carcinoma. Profiling relied on immunoSEQ multiplex PCR, and the TCRdb table lists in-frame clones only, not all of them. The sample includes roughly 120,000 clones, roughly 85% of them seen just once. The source material was blood, sampled from a patient whose treatment included radiotherapy and nephrectomy. These TCRs come from a woman aged 55-69 years with renal cell carcinoma. Each CDR3 is given with its conserved first and last residue. The D gene is left open where the match is weak. Part of the rows lack a size; the others show once, few, many or a class for expanded clones.

D	V	length	J	size	DNA	CDR3
.	TRBV6-1	11	TRBJ2-4	once	TGTGCCAGCAGTGAAGGGGGAAGTCAGTACTTC	CASSEGGSQYF
.	TRBV19	16	TRBJ1-2	.	TGTGCCAGTAGCCAATCACCCAATAGAAGGGACTATGGCTACACCTTC	CASSQSPNRRDYGYTF
.	TRBV28	14	TRBJ1-5	once	TGTGCCAGCAGCCCTCCTTCCCCCGTTCGGGTCGAGCATTTT	CASSPPSPVRVEHF
.	TRBV4-1	16	TRBJ2-3	once	TGCGCCAGCAGCCACCGTCGTCGGTTGGAGTTAGATACGCAGTATTTT	CASSHRRRLELDTQYF
.	TRBV9	16	TRBJ2-1	.	TGTGCCAGCAGCCCAGATTCCTGGGACTCCTACAATGAGCAGTTCTTC	CASSPDSWDSYNEQFF
TRBD1	TRBV5-1	13	TRBJ2-7	.	TGCGCCAGCAGCCAGGGGGCTCCCTACGAGCAGTACTTC	CASSQGAPYEQYF
TRBD1	TRBV2	13	TRBJ1-2	.	TGTGCCAGCAGTGTTACAGGGGCGGGTGGCTACACCTTC	CASSVTGAGGYTF
.	TRBV7-9	12	TRBJ1-2	.	TGTGCCAGCAGCTTAGCCGACAGGGGCTACACCTTC	CASSLADRGYTF
.	TRBV5-4	15	TRBJ1-4	.	TGTGCCAGCAGCTCCACCCGCGGGGGTAATGAAAAACTGTTTTTT	CASSSTRGGNEKLFF
TRBD2	TRBV11-2	18	TRBJ2-2	once	TGTGCCAGCAGCTTAGATCTCTCGTCAGCGGGAGGGGTCGGGGAGCTGTTTTTT	CASSLDLSSAGGVGELFF
.	TRBV5-6	14	TRBJ2-7	few	TGTGCCAGCAGCTTCAAGGGGGTTTATGGCGAGCAGTACTTC	CASSFKGVYGEQYF
TRBD2	TRBV5-1	16	TRBJ2-1	.	TGCGCCAGCAGCTCGGAACTAGCGGGGGCCGTCAATGAGCAGTTCTTC	CASSSELAGAVNEQFF
TRBD1	TRBV19	14	TRBJ2-7	.	TGTGCCAGTAGTATAGGGGACAGGGGCTACGAGCAGTACTTC	CASSIGDRGYEQYF
TRBD1	TRBV6-5	14	TRBJ1-2	.	TGTGCCAGCAGAGGACAGGGGGGAAACTATGGCTACACCTTC	CASRGQGGNYGYTF
.	TRBV7-9	15	TRBJ2-3	.	TGTGCCAGCAGCTTAGCGGACAGCTCCACAGATACGCAGTATTTT	CASSLADSSTDTQYF
TRBD2	TRBV7-9	12	TRBJ2-7	many	TGTGCCAGCAGCCAAGGACTAGACGAGCAGTACTTC	CASSQGLDEQYF
.	TRBV27	11	TRBJ2-7	once	TGTGCCAGCAGTCCTTCCTACGAGCAGTACTTC	CASSPSYEQYF